The next 25 T cell receptor beta chains were all read from a single sample in a study of control samples from healthy donors and cancer patients. TCRdb keeps only in-frame clones here, not all; method: immunoSEQ multiplex PCR. The repertoire has about 98,000 clones, around 92% of them found once; the top ten carry around 2.3%. Sequenced input: blood. All receptors come from a woman aged 18 to 35 in good health.

V and J are TRBV6-4 and TRBJ2-6, with D perhaps TRBD1 (6 bases). Germline V gene lookup returns CDR1 MRHNA and CDR2 SNTAGT. V lost 7 bases and J 2 bases, leaving 12 bases between the germline ends. CDR3 size: 15 residues. The CDR3 region has the DNA TGTGCCAGCACTAACACAGGGACTGGGGCCAACGTCCTGACTTTC. Translating gives CASTNTGTGANVLTF.

This clone has a single count. This chain uses TRBV10-1 with TRBJ2-7, with D unclear. The CDR3 covers 12 residues. V lost 3 bases and J 6 bases, leaving 9 bases between the germline ends. Germline V lookup: CDR1 WNHNN, CDR2 SYGVQD (reference sequence). CDR3 sequence reads: CASSDLGSEQYF. The CDR3 DNA is TGCGCCAGCAGTGACCTGGGAAGCGAGCAGTACTTC.

The chain recombines TRBV11-2 with TRBJ2-7; D gene uncertain. The CDR3 consists of 14 residues. Germline values: CDR1 SGHAT, CDR2 FQNNGV. Trimming cost V 4 bases and J 2 bases, with 12 bases left between them. DNA for the CDR3: TGTGCCAGCAGCTCATATACTGGTACCTACGAGCAGTACTTC. It translates to CASSSYTGTYEQYF.

V usage is TRBV20-1 and J usage is TRBJ2-3; D possibly uses TRBD1 or TRBD2 (6 bases each). This CDR3 region has 11 residues. Germline-derived CDR1 and CDR2 are DFQATT and SNEGSKA (reference sequence). The V end was cut by 4 bases, the J end by 11 bases, with 13 bases between. For the CDR3, the DNA is TGCAGTGCTACTAGGGGGGCGGTGCAGTATTTT. Translated: CSATRGAVQYF.

The V and J genes are TRBV2 and TRBJ2-2, with D perhaps TRBD2 (5 bases). V lost 6 bases and J 3 bases, leaving 8 bases between the germline ends. From germline, CDR1 is SNHLY and CDR2 FYNNEI. The CDR3 sequence is 13 residues long. The CDR3 region has the DNA TGTGCCAGCAGGTGGCGGGACACCGGGGAGCTGTTTTTT. Protein: CASRWRDTGELFF.

A single count supports this clone. The gene calls are TRBV4-3 and TRBJ2-2; 8 nucleotides agree with TRBD1. The V gene's germline CDR1 is LGHNA and CDR2 YSLEER. The ends lost 4 bases at V and 0 bases at J; junction bases unmatched: 4. The CDR3 consists of 16 residues. CDR3: CASSPRTGTNTGELFF. In DNA, the CDR3 is TGCGCCAGCAGCCCGCGGACAGGGACGAACACCGGGGAGCTGTTTTTT.

This rearrangement joins TRBV7-9 to TRBJ2-5; TRBD2 matches at 8 bases. V shed 3 bases, J shed 4 bases, and the junction held 13 bases outside the gene matches. Germline V lookup: CDR1 SEHNR, CDR2 FQNEAQ (reference sequence). CDR3 length equals 17 residues. In nucleotides, the CDR3 is TGTGCCAGCAGCTTCCAAACGACGGGGGGGAAAGGAGAGACCCAGTACTTC. Translation gives CASSFQTTGGKGETQYF. Full variable domain (rest looked up from reference TRBV7-9 and TRBJ2-5): DTGVSQNPRHKITKRGQNVTFRCDPISEHNRLYWYRQTLGQGPEFLTYFQNEAQLEKSRLLSDRFSAERPKGSFSTLEIQRTEQGDSAMYLCASSFQTTGGKGETQYFGPGTRLLVL.

The rearrangement links TRBV27 to TRBJ2-7; tentative D call: TRBD2 (6 bases). This CDR3 has 15 residues. The ends were cut back, 6 bases at V and 3 bases at J, with 18 bases in the middle. Per the germline V gene, CDR1 is MNHEY and CDR2 is SMNVEV (reference sequence). For the CDR3, the DNA is TGTGCCAGCAGCCCGACGGGACTGGGGGGCTACGAGCAGTACTTC. It specifies CASSPTGLGGYEQYF.

The chain couples TRBV5-4 to TRBJ1-2; D not certain. In germline, CDR1 is SGHNT, CDR2 YYREEE (reference sequence). Trimming stripped 4 bases from V and 7 bases from J, with 17 bases between. This CDR3 spans 14 amino acids. The CDR3 region has the DNA TGTGCCAGCAGCCCCGTGAGGCTCCCAGGTGGCTACACCTTC. Translating it yields CASSPVRLPGGYTF.

The V and J genes are TRBV4-2 and TRBJ2-2; D gene ambiguous. V gave up 0 bases and J gave up 3 bases, with 8 bases separating them. The germline V gene encodes CDR1 LGHNA and CDR2 YNFKEQ. The CDR3 loop spans 15 amino acids. CDR3 sequence: CASSQDVSHTGELFF. DNA for the CDR3: TGTGCCAGCAGCCAAGATGTCAGTCACACCGGGGAGCTGTTTTTT.

This chain joins TRBV10-2 and TRBJ1-1, with a possible D match to TRBD1 (6 bases). This CDR3 comprises 13 residues. With 6 bases removed from V and 6 bases from J, the gap between germline ends came to 14 bases. Germline CDR1 WSHSY, CDR2 SAAADI. Here the CDR3 DNA reads TGCGCCAGCAGAGCGACAGGATGGGCTGAAGCTTTCTTT. Its protein product is CASRATGWAEAFF.

CDR3 protein: CASSYREDSTDTQYF. The CDR3 DNA follows: TGTGCCAGCAGCTACCGGGAAGACAGCACAGATACGCAGTATTTT. J is TRBJ2-3 and V is TRBV11-2, with D possibly TRBD2 on 5 matching bases. CDR1 is SGHAT and CDR2 is FQNNGV in the germline V gene. Trimming removed 4 bases at V and 0 bases at J, with 11 bases between. The CDR3 runs to 15 residues.

CDR3 protein: CAISVGLAGVSEQYF. The CDR3 DNA follows: TGTGCCATCAGTGTAGGACTAGCGGGAGTCAGCGAGCAGTACTTC. This sequence joins TRBV10-3 and TRBJ2-7; 13 bases map to TRBD2. The CDR3 extends over 15 amino acids. Germline CDR1 reads ENHRY; CDR2 reads SYGVKD. V shed 4 bases, J shed 6 bases, and the junction held 6 bases outside the gene matches.

The chain combines TRBV27 with TRBJ1-1; 8 bases align to TRBD1. The CDR3 has 13 amino acids. With V trimmed by 5 bases and J by 8 bases, 7 bases remained unmatched. In germline, CDR1 is MNHEY, CDR2 SMNVEV (reference sequence). This CDR3 is CASSPLTGVEAFF. CDR3 bases: TGTGCCAGCAGTCCCCTGACAGGGGTAGAAGCTTTCTTT.

The DNA of the CDR3 is TGCAGTGCTAGTGGTATCCAGGACACTGAAGCTTTCTTT. It specifies CSASGIQDTEAFF. The V and J genes are TRBV20-1 and TRBJ1-1; no reliable D call. The CDR3 covers 13 residues. Trimming stripped 3 bases from V and 3 bases from J, with 11 bases between. Germline CDR1 reads DFQATT; CDR2 reads SNEGSKA (reference sequence).

The V and J genes are TRBV4-3 and TRBJ2-1; D tentatively reads TRBD1 or TRBD2 (5 bases each). Trimming took off 0 bases at V and 2 bases at J, with 14 bases between the two ends. The length of the CDR3 is 17 residues. In germline, CDR1 is LGHNA, CDR2 YSLEER. CDR3 nucleotides: TGCGCCAGCAGCCAAGACGGAGAGGGGCCCCCCTACAATGAGCAGTTCTTC. This gives the protein CASSQDGEGPPYNEQFF.

The V and J genes are TRBV2 and TRBJ2-1; D gene unclear. Per germline, CDR1 SNHLY and CDR2 FYNNEI. Deletions cut 1 base from V and 10 bases from J, with 11 bases between. CDR3 size: 13 residues. This CDR3 reads CASSEEVGREQFF. The CDR3 DNA reads as TGTGCCAGCAGTGAAGAGGTCGGCAGGGAGCAGTTCTTC.

The rearrangement uses TRBV7-3 and TRBJ2-3; D may be TRBD2 (6 bases). V lost 3 bases and J lost 0, with 13 bases in between. This CDR3 has 16 residues. The germline V gene has CDR1 SGHTA and CDR2 FQGTGA. This CDR3 is CASSFLSGRSTDTQYF. For the CDR3, the DNA is TGTGCCAGCAGCTTTCTTAGCGGCCGTAGCACAGATACGCAGTATTTT.

V and J are TRBV28 and TRBJ1-2; the match to TRBD1 covers 10 bases. V trimming: 5 bases; J trimming: 7 bases; junction bases outside the gene matches: 22. The V gene's germline CDR1 is MDHEN and CDR2 SYDVKM. The CDR3 is made up of 19 amino acids. CDR3 sequence (DNA): TGTGCCAGCAGTCATAGTTTCGGGCTTCCGGGACAGGGGCCATCTGGCTACACCTTC. It specifies CASSHSFGLPGQGPSGYTF.

This clone showed up just once. V is TRBV18 and J is TRBJ1-4; D gene unclear. Trimming left V 8 bases short and J 0 bases short, with 7 bases between. The V gene's germline CDR1 is KGHSH and CDR2 LQKENI. The CDR3 length is 13 residues. Written as DNA, the CDR3 is TGTGCCAGCCGACAAGCAACTAATGAAAAACTGTTTTTT. Protein: CASRQATNEKLFF.

The chain carries TRBV24-1 and TRBJ2-1; no clear D gene. This CDR3 has 12 amino acids. Germline V gene data show CDR1 as KGHDR and CDR2 as SFDVKD. V shed 0 bases and J shed 15 bases, with 11 bases lying between them. The CDR3: CATSDLGNSPFF. The CDR3 DNA sequence: TGTGCCACCAGTGATTTGGGCAACAGCCCGTTCTTC.

The rearrangement links TRBV12-3 or TRBV12-4 to TRBJ2-1; TRBD1 matches 11 bases. With 5 bases clipped from V and 8 bases from J, the junction kept 2 bases outside the gene matches. The CDR3 contains 13 residues. CDR3: CASSRDRGDEQFF. The CDR3 DNA follows: TGTGCCAGCAGTCGGGACAGGGGGGATGAGCAGTTCTTC.

The genes are TRBV30 and TRBJ1-1; tentatively, D is TRBD1 (6 bases). CDR1 and CDR2 from the germline V gene are GTSNPN and SVGIG (reference sequence). There are 13 residues in the CDR3. The V end was cut by 2 bases, the J end by 2 bases, with 9 bases between. In nucleotides, the CDR3 is TGTGCCTGGAGTTCGGGGGCTAACACTGAAGCTTTCTTT. It specifies CAWSSGANTEAFF. The whole variable domain, remainder taken from reference TRBV30 and TRBJ1-1, is SQTIHQWPATLVQPVGSPLSLECTVEGTSNPNLYWYRQAAGRGLQLLFYSVGIGQISSEVPQNLSASRPQDRQFILSSKKLLLSDSGFYLCAWSSGANTEAFFGQGTRLTVV.

V is TRBV19 and J is TRBJ2-2; TRBD1 is a possible D gene (5 bases). V dropped 2 bases and J dropped 0 bases, with 7 bases sitting between them. CDR3 length equals 15 residues. Germline CDR1 LNHDA, CDR2 SQIVND (reference sequence). The CDR3 here is CASSIQGANTGELFF. Here the CDR3 DNA reads TGTGCCAGTAGTATACAGGGCGCGAACACCGGGGAGCTGTTTTTT. The variable domain in full, completed from reference TRBV19 and TRBJ2-2, reads DGGITQSPKYLFRKEGQNVTLSCEQNLNHDAMYWYRQDPGQGLRLIYYSQIVNDFQKGDIAEGYSVSREKKESFPLTVTSAQKNPTAFYLCASSIQGANTGELFFGEGSRLTVL.

The genes are TRBV19 and TRBJ2-7; D is possibly TRBD2 (6 bases). V dropped 5 bases and J dropped 2 bases, with 16 bases sitting between them. CDR1 and CDR2 (germline): LNHDA, SQIVND (reference sequence). There are 15 residues in the CDR3. CDR3 in DNA: TGTGCCAGTAGTGGGGACTTTAAAAACACCTACGAGCAGTACTTC. It translates to CASSGDFKNTYEQYF. Based on the CDR3 plus reference TRBV19 and TRBJ2-7, the full variable domain is DGGITQSPKYLFRKEGQNVTLSCEQNLNHDAMYWYRQDPGQGLRLIYYSQIVNDFQKGDIAEGYSVSREKKESFPLTVTSAQKNPTAFYLCASSGDFKNTYEQYFGPGTRLTVT.